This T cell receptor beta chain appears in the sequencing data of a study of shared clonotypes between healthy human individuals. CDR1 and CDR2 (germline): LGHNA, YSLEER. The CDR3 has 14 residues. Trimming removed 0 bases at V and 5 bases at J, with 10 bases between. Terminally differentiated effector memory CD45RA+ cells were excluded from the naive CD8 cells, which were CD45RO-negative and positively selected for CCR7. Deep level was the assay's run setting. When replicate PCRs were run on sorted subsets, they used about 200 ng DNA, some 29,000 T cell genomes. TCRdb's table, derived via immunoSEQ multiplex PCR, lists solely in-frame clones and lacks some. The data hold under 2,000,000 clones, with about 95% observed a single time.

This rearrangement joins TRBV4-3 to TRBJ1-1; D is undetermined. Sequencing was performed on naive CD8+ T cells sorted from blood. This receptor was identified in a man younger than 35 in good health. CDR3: CASSQDSGRTEAFF. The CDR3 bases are TGCGCCAGCAGCCAAGATAGTGGTAGGACTGAAGCTTTCTTT.